The rows below give T cell receptor beta chains drawn from one sample of a study of Ad26.COV2.S vaccination and SARS-CoV-2 variants. Here immunoSEQ multiplex PCR was the method, and the copy in TCRdb shows in-frame clones only, minus some. The table records around 340,000 clones, more than 85% of them present only once. The material sequenced was peripheral blood, taken in a trial of Ad26.COV2.S vaccine versus placebo. Receptor source: a person aged 18-65 years who received the Ad26.COV2.S COVID-19 vaccine or a placebo. The CDR3 runs from the conserved cysteine through the conserved F or W. D genes are given only for firm matches. Not every row has a clone size; where given, it reads once, few, many or a size class.

abundance	d_gene	v_gene	j_gene	CDR3nt	CDR3aa
few	-	TRBV5-1	TRBJ2-7	TGCGCCAGCAGCTCGACACCTGCCTACGAGCAGTACTTC	CASSSTPAYEQYF
-	-	TRBV28	TRBJ2-5	TGTGCCAGCAGGCCCACGGGACGCGGAGAGACCCAGTACTTC	CASRPTGRGETQYF
-	-	TRBV11-2	TRBJ1-6	TGTGCCAGCAGCAAAGGGTTCGGAGGTTCACCCCTCCACTTT	CASSKGFGGSPLHF
-	-	TRBV6-1	TRBJ1-1	TGTGCCAGCAGTGAAACCGGGACGGGGAACACTGAAGCTTTCTTT	CASSETGTGNTEAFF
-	TRBD1	TRBV5-8	TRBJ1-6	TGTGCCAGCAGCACCCGGGACAGGACGAATTCACCCCTCCACTTT	CASSTRDRTNSPLHF
-	-	TRBV4-1	TRBJ2-1	TGCGCCAGCAGCCAAGACCCCGGGGGTGGTGAGCAGTTCTTC	CASSQDPGGGEQFF
-	-	TRBV7-8	TRBJ2-7	TGTGCCAGCAGCTTAGACACCCTCTACGAGCAGTACTTC	CASSLDTLYEQYF
-	-	TRBV20-1	TRBJ1-2	TGCAGTGCTAGGGTGCTGGATGGCTACACCTTC	CSARVLDGYTF
-	TRBD1	TRBV4-1	TRBJ1-1	TGCGCCAGCAGCTACGACAGGGGTACTGAAGCTTTCTTT	CASSYDRGTEAFF
-	TRBD1	TRBV7-9	TRBJ2-7	TGTGCCAGCAGCGAATACCCGGGACAGCTCTCCTACGAGCAGTACTTC	CASSEYPGQLSYEQYF
-	-	TRBV7-2	TRBJ1-1	TGTGCCAGCAGCACCGGACAGATTATGAACACTGAAGCTTTCTTT	CASSTGQIMNTEAFF
once	-	TRBV14	TRBJ1-3	TGTGCCAGCAGCCTTCCCGGGACACCCCATCCCTCTGGAAACACCATATATTTT	CASSLPGTPHPSGNTIYF
-	-	TRBV14	TRBJ2-2	TGTGCCAGCACCGACACCGGGGAGCTGTTTTTT	CASTDTGELFF
-	-	TRBV18	TRBJ2-7	TGTGCCAGCTCGGGTGGGGGGCACTACGAGCAGTACTTC	CASSGGGHYEQYF
-	-	TRBV6-2/TRBV6-3	TRBJ1-2	TGTGCCAGCAGTTACGTGGGAGGGGTCTATGGCTACACCTTC	CASSYVGGVYGYTF
-	TRBD1	TRBV2	TRBJ2-7	TGTGCCAGCAGTTCACAGGGGTCGGGCTACGAGCAGTACTTC	CASSSQGSGYEQYF
-	-	TRBV4-1	TRBJ2-7	TGCGCCAGCAGCCAAGATGGAGGGGGCGCTTCCTACGAGCAGTACTTC	CASSQDGGGASYEQYF
-	TRBD1	TRBV6-5	TRBJ2-3	TGTGCCAGCAGAGGGACAGCCACAGATACGCAGTATTTT	CASRGTATDTQYF
-	-	TRBV5-5	TRBJ2-7	TGTGCCAGCAGCGACTTTCGGGACGGCTACTACGAGCAGTACTTC	CASSDFRDGYYEQYF
-	TRBD1	TRBV20-1	TRBJ1-3	TGCAGTGCTAGTCGACAGGGGTCTGGAAACACCATATATTTT	CSASRQGSGNTIYF
-	TRBD1	TRBV6-5	TRBJ1-5	TGTGCCAGCAGAACGGGACAGGGATTTCAGCCCCAGCATTTT	CASRTGQGFQPQHF
-	-	TRBV10-3	TRBJ2-7	TGTGCCATCAGTGAGTCTACAGGGTTCACCTACGAGCAGTACTTC	CAISESTGFTYEQYF
-	-	TRBV10-3	TRBJ1-1	TGTGCCATCTCCAGGGGACCTGAAGCTTTCTTT	CAISRGPEAFF
-	-	TRBV7-9	TRBJ1-2	TGTGCCAGCAGCTGGAATCAGGGGAATGGCTACACCTTC	CASSWNQGNGYTF
-	TRBD2	TRBV6-5	TRBJ2-7	TGTGCCAGCAGTTACGGGACTAGCTACGAGCAGTACTTC	CASSYGTSYEQYF
once	-	TRBV27	TRBJ1-6	TGTGCCAGCACTCCTTGGGGGGGGCGAAATTCACCCCTCCACTTT	CASTPWGGRNSPLHF
-	-	TRBV5-1	TRBJ2-7	TGCGCCAGCAGCTTGTCGGGACTGTCCTACGAGCAGTACTTC	CASSLSGLSYEQYF
once	-	TRBV5-4	TRBJ2-5	TGTGCCAGCCATTCAAGGCCTTCGGGCGAGACCCAGTACTTC	CASHSRPSGETQYF
few	TRBD1	TRBV10-2	TRBJ1-5	TGCGCCAGCAGTGACCCCCCAGGGGGAGGCGGCAATCAGCCCCAGCATTTT	CASSDPPGGGGNQPQHF
-	-	TRBV19	TRBJ2-2	TGTGCCAGTAGCGAGACCCCTATCTTCACCGGGGAGCTGTTTTTT	CASSETPIFTGELFF
-	TRBD1	TRBV7-9	TRBJ1-1	TGTGCCAGCAGAACAGGGGAATTGAACACTGAAGCTTTCTTT	CASRTGELNTEAFF
-	-	TRBV7-9	TRBJ2-5	TGTGCCAGCAGCTCCCCCTGGCAGCAAGAGACCCAGTACTTC	CASSSPWQQETQYF
-	-	TRBV6-1	TRBJ1-4	TGTGCCAGCAGTGACCCCCGAATCGGTGAAAAACTGTTTTTT	CASSDPRIGEKLFF
-	TRBD1	TRBV6-5	TRBJ2-2	TGTGCCAGCAGTTCTTCACAAAGGGGGCGGCTGTTTTTT	CASSSSQRGRLFF
-	TRBD1	TRBV19	TRBJ1-2	TGTGCCAGTAGTATAGGTGAGACAGGGTTCGATGGCTACACCTTC	CASSIGETGFDGYTF
-	-	TRBV6-5	TRBJ1-5	TGTGCCAGCAGGCGTGGACAGACACTAAATCAGCCCCAGCATTTT	CASRRGQTLNQPQHF
-	-	TRBV5-8	TRBJ1-1	TGTGCCAGCAGCTTCTGGGCGCGAAGAGGCACTGAAGCTTTCTTT	CASSFWARRGTEAFF
-	TRBD1	TRBV5-8	TRBJ1-4	TGTGCCAGCAGCCCGGGACAGAATCTTAATGAAAAACTGTTTTTT	CASSPGQNLNEKLFF
-	TRBD2	TRBV30	TRBJ2-1	TGTGCCTGGAGCGCCGGGACTAGCGTCGCCTACAATGAGCAGTTCTTC	CAWSAGTSVAYNEQFF
-	-	TRBV11-2	TRBJ2-7	TGTGCCAGCAGCTTAGACAGGGTGAACTACGAGCAGTACTTC	CASSLDRVNYEQYF
-	TRBD2	TRBV13	TRBJ2-3	TGTGCCAGCAGCTTAAAGGGACTAGCATCAGATACGCAGTATTTT	CASSLKGLASDTQYF
-	-	TRBV6-6	TRBJ2-2	TGTGCCAGCAGTTACGGCGGAACCGGGGAGCTGTTTTTT	CASSYGGTGELFF
-	-	TRBV5-1	TRBJ2-3	TGCGCCAGCAGCTGGCCAATTGCAGGGGTTACAGATACGCAGTATTTT	CASSWPIAGVTDTQYF
few	-	TRBV19	TRBJ1-1	TGTGCCAGTAGTATCGGGGGGGCTGAAGCTTTCTTT	CASSIGGAEAFF
-	-	TRBV10-3	TRBJ1-5	TGTGCCATCAGTGAGAACAATAGCAATCAGCCCCAGCATTTT	CAISENNSNQPQHF